Below are 7 T cell receptor beta chains sequenced from a single sample in a study of cytomegalovirus exposure and HLA in healthy donors. This table comes from immunoSEQ multiplex PCR, and its TCRdb copy is limited to in-frame clones, with some not included. The table shows about 240,000 clones, with approximately 84% occurring only once. Sequenced: PBMCs. Every receptor here comes from a woman in her twenties or thirties in good health and CMV-seropositive.

The V gene is TRBV5-5, the J gene TRBJ2-6, with 12 bases fitting TRBD1. This CDR3 has 18 residues. CDR1 is SGHKS, CDR2 YYEKEE, per germline (reference sequence). The V gene end was trimmed by 1 base and the J gene end by 2 bases; junction bases not matched to a gene: 4. The CDR3 nucleotides read TGTGCCAGCAGCTTGTGGGGACAGGGGGCGACTGGGGCCAACGTCCTGACTTTC. It codes for CASSLWGQGATGANVLTF.

This sequence joins TRBV6-5 and TRBJ2-2, with TRBD2 identical over 10 bases. CDR3 length: 15 residues. Germline loops: CDR1 MNHEY, CDR2 SVGAGI. V trimming: 6 bases; J trimming: 5 bases; junction bases outside the gene matches: 6. CDR3 nucleotides: TGTGCCAGCAGCTGGAGCGGGAGGGGGACCGGGGAGCTGTTTTTT. Protein product: CASSWSGRGTGELFF.

In this sample, this clone turned up once. The rearrangement uses TRBV6-5 and TRBJ2-1, with D possibly TRBD2 on 6 matching bases. CDR1 is MNHEY, CDR2 SVGAGI, per germline. V lost 7 bases to trimming and J lost 9 bases, with 22 bases between them. The CDR3 is made up of 15 amino acids. CDR3 bases: TGTGCCAGCAACGAGGGGCTAGCGTTGGTCGGTGAGCAGTTCTTC. Translation gives CASNEGLALVGEQFF.

The chain carries TRBV29-1 and TRBJ2-5; D remains unclear. The ends were cut back, 5 bases at V and 5 bases at J, with 9 bases in the middle. Germline CDR1 reads SQVTM; CDR2 reads ANQGSEA. This CDR3 spans 11 amino acids. In DNA, the CDR3 is TGCAGCGTTTGGTCCCGGGAGACCCAGTACTTC. Protein product: CSVWSRETQYF.

The chain links TRBV18 to TRBJ2-5; D might be TRBD1 (5 bases). This CDR3 is built from 14 residues. V lost 6 bases and J 4 bases, leaving 15 bases between the germline ends. CDR1 is KGHSH and CDR2 is LQKENI in the germline V gene. The CDR3 DNA is TGTGCCAGCTCCCATCGACAGCCAGTAGAGACCCAGTACTTC. Protein product: CASSHRQPVETQYF.

The CDR3 spells CASHSGTSAHTQYF. In DNA form, the CDR3 reads TGCGCCAGCCACTCCGGGACTAGCGCACATACGCAGTATTTT. This chain connects TRBV5-1 to TRBJ2-3; 10 bases map to TRBD2. The junction had 9 bases not matched to a gene; V was cut back by 7 bases and J by 7 bases. CDR3 length: 14 amino acids. Germline V gene data show CDR1 as SGHRS and CDR2 as YFSETQ. The variable domain in full, with the rest retrieved from reference TRBV5-1 and TRBJ2-3, is KAGVTQTPRYLIKTRGQQVTLSCSPISGHRSVSWYQQTPGQGLQFLFEYFSETQRNKGNFPGRFSGRQFSNSRSEMNVSTLELGDSALYLCASHSGTSAHTQYFGPGTRLTVL.

A few counts support this clone. The V call is TRBV4-2, the J call TRBJ2-3; TRBD2 matches at 10 bases. V lost 1 base to trimming and J lost 0 bases; unmatched junction nucleotides: 13. The CDR3 is made up of 20 amino acids. Per germline, CDR1 LGHNA and CDR2 YNFKEQ. CDR3 region: CASSQALAGAPPYSTDTQYF. CDR3 bases: TGTGCCAGCAGCCAAGCGCTAGCGGGAGCTCCCCCCTACAGCACAGATACGCAGTATTTT.